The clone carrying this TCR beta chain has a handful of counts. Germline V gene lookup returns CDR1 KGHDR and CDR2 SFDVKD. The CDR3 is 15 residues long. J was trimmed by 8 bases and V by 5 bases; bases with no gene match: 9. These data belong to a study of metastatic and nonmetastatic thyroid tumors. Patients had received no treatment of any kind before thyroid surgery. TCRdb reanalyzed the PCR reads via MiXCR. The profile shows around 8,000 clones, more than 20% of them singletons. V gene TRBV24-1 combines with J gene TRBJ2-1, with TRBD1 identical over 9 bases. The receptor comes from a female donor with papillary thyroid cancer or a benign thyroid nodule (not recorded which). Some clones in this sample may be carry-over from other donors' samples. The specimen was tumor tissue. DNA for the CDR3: TGTGCCACCAGTGCTGCCAACGGGGACAGGGATGAGCAGTTCTTC. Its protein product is CATSAANGDRDEQFF.